This entry lists 2 T cell receptor beta chains sequenced from one sample in a study of T cell responses to AZD1222 COVID-19 vaccine. Assay used: immunoSEQ multiplex PCR; TCRdb lists only in-frame clones, some missing. Of approximately 110,000 clones in the sample, about 85% are singletons; the top ten hold about 2.5%. The starting material was peripheral blood, obtained 28 days after the second AZD1222 dose. All receptors come from an adult who received the AZD1222 COVID-19 vaccine.

This clone was seen only once. This sequence joins TRBV27 and TRBJ1-1; D is uncertain. The V gene lost 2 bases and the J gene lost 6 bases, with 13 bases spanning the gap. Germline V CDR1 and CDR2: MNHEY, SMNVEV (reference sequence). The CDR3 is 14 amino acids. In DNA, the CDR3 is TGTGCCAGCAGTTTAGAAGGACTAGGCGCTGAAGCTTTCTTT. As protein: CASSLEGLGAEAFF.

Written as DNA, the CDR3 is TGTGCCTGGAGTGTGCATGCCGCGCAACCGAAGACCCAGTACTTC. This sequence encodes CAWSVHAAQPKTQYF. The chain combines TRBV30 with TRBJ2-5; D is unclear. Germline V gene data show CDR1 as GTSNPN and CDR2 as SVGIG (reference sequence). V was trimmed by 0 bases and J by 6 bases, leaving 17 bases between them. This CDR3 comprises 15 residues.